Listed below are T cell receptor beta chains from one sample, sequenced in a study of blood T cell repertoires in COVID-19. TCRdb keeps only in-frame clones here, not all; method: immunoSEQ multiplex PCR. The data hold about 80,000 clones, with about four fifths observed a single time. Specimen: peripheral blood. These receptors all stem from a human donor in a cohort sampled during active COVID-19. The CDR3 runs from the conserved cysteine through the conserved F or W. D genes are given only for firm matches. For some rows the clone size is stated as once, few or many, or as a class when expanded; others skip it.

d_gene | j_gene | v_gene | abundance | CDR3aa | CDR3nt
. | TRBJ1-6 | TRBV11-2 | once | CASSLTRAQGAPLHF | TGTGCCAGCAGCTTAACCAGGGCCCAAGGAGCACCCCTCCACTTT
. | TRBJ2-7 | TRBV5-6 | . | CASSLPVSYEQYF | TGTGCCAGCAGCTTGCCAGTCTCCTACGAGCAGTACTTC
TRBD2 | TRBJ2-3 | TRBV7-2 | . | CASSLSGVKVGDTQYF | TGTGCCAGCAGCTTAAGCGGGGTCAAAGTGGGAGATACGCAGTATTTT
TRBD2 | TRBJ2-3 | TRBV3-1/TRBV3-2 | . | CASSQGQYGGAGDTQYF | TGTGCCAGCAGCCAAGGCCAATACGGGGGGGCCGGAGATACGCAGTATTTT
. | TRBJ2-3 | TRBV5-1 | . | CASSSETGDTQYF | TGCGCCAGCAGCTCGGAGACAGGAGATACGCAGTATTTT
. | TRBJ2-7 | TRBV3-1/TRBV3-2 | . | CASSQRGTASYEQYF | TGTGCCAGCAGCCAAAGAGGGACTGCATCCTACGAGCAGTACTTC
. | TRBJ1-1 | TRBV3-1/TRBV3-2 | . | CASSLGQLVVTEAFF | TGTGCCAGCAGCCTTGGTCAACTTGTGGTCACTGAAGCTTTCTTT
TRBD2 | TRBJ2-2 | TRBV28 | . | CASSPITSGRADGELFF | TGTGCCAGCAGTCCTATAACTAGCGGGAGGGCTGACGGGGAGCTGTTTTTT
. | TRBJ2-2 | TRBV5-1 | . | CASSLKTGPTGELFF | TGCGCCAGCAGCTTGAAAACAGGGCCCACCGGGGAGCTGTTTTTT
. | TRBJ2-5 | TRBV12-3/TRBV12-4 | . | CASSPPEETQYF | TGTGCCAGCAGCCCACCGGAAGAGACCCAGTACTTC
TRBD2 | TRBJ2-3 | TRBV3-1/TRBV3-2 | . | CASSLGGGTDTQYF | TGTGCCAGCAGCCTGGGGGGGGGCACAGATACGCAGTATTTT